Only a few counts were recorded for the clone carrying this T cell receptor (beta chain). No antigen is known for it. One junction end does not reproduce the germline sequence, and a read error may be involved. CDR1 is LNHDA and CDR2 is SQIVND in the germline V gene (reference sequence). The length of the CDR3 is 13 residues. TCRdb re-analysed the 5' RACE reads in MiXCR, keeping a single row per CDR3 protein. Among approximately 260,000 distinct CDR3 sequences, over 10% were seen once, and the ten largest hold 0.4% to 0.55%. This entry belongs to a study of T cells after yellow fever vaccination. Study-wide context: The authors prepared low-cell-number fractions using SMART-Seq v4 Ultra Low Input. Findings and caveats of the study: Abundant clonotypes from the bulk population could get into FACS-sorted repertoires as contaminants. A large majority of primary-vaccination clones showed up again after the booster (96% CD4, around 90% CD8).

This chain joins TRBV19 and TRBJ2-1; no firm D call. This specimen was CD4+ T cells sorted from PBMCs, taken 45 days after the yellow fever booster vaccination. The clonotype was recovered from a man aged 30 to 39 who received the YFV17D yellow fever vaccine. The DNA of the CDR3 is TGTGCCAGTAGTATAGGCTCCCGGCCCCCCGCAGTCTTC. Translating it yields CASSIGSRPPAVF.